This TCR beta chain was obtained from a study of blood T cell repertoires in COVID-19. The overall study: Sites in the United States, Italy and Spain provided acute and convalescent COVID-19 samples. T cells, B-cell-depleted T cells, or PBMCs supplied cDNA or gDNA.

Original data processing: Nucleated cell number was recorded as an estimate derived from reference gene primer amplification. Profiled with immunoSEQ multiplex PCR; TCRdb holds only in-frame clones, not every one. That table furnishes V, J and clone size, whereas the DNA furnished D and trimming. The sample yields under 300,000 clones, 80% to 85% seen once. Germline V gene data show CDR1 as MNHEY and CDR2 as SMNVEV (reference sequence). The V and J ends lost 5 bases and 0 bases, in that order; junction bases with no gene match: 6. The CDR3 covers 16 residues. The source is a woman aged 60-70 years with active or convalescent COVID-19. Specimen: peripheral blood. The chain has TRBV27 and TRBJ2-1; 8 bases line up with TRBD2. The CDR3 is CASSRAGTSSYNEQFF. The CDR3, as DNA: TGTGCCAGCAGTAGAGCGGGGACTAGCTCCTACAATGAGCAGTTCTTC.